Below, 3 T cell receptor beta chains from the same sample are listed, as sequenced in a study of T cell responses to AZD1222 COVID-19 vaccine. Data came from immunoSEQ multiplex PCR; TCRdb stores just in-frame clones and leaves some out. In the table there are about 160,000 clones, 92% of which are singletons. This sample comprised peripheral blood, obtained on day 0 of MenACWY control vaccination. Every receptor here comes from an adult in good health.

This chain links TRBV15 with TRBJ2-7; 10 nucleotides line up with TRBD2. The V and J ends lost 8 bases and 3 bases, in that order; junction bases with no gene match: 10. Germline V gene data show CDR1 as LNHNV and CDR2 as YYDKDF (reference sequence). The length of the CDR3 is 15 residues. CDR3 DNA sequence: TGTGCCACCCAAATCCTAGCGGGAGACCTCTACGAGCAGTACTTC. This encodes CATQILAGDLYEQYF.

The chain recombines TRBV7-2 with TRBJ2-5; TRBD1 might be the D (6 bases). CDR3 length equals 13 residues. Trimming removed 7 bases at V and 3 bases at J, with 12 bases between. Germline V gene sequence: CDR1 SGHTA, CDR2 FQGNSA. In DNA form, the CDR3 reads TGTGCCAGCACTAACAGGGCAAAAGAGACCCAGTACTTC. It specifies CASTNRAKETQYF. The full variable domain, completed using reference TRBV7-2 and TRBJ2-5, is GAGVSQSPSNKVTEKGKDVELRCDPISGHTALYWYRQSLGQGLEFLIYFQGNSAPDKSGLPSDRFSAERTGGSVSTLTIQRTQQEDSAVYLCASTNRAKETQYFGPGTRLLVL.

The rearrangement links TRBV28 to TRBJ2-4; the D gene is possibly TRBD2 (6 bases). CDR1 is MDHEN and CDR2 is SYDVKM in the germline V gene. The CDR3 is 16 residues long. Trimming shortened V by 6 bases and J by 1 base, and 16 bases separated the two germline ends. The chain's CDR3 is CASSWDWVMAKNIQYF. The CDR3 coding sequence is TGTGCCAGCAGCTGGGACTGGGTCATGGCCAAAAACATTCAGTACTTC.